This T cell receptor (beta chain) was sequenced in a study of blood T cell repertoires in COVID-19. Study in general: Acute-phase and convalescent COVID-19 samples originated in the United States, Italy and Spain. PBMCs, B-cell-depleted T cells, or T cells were the source of the cDNA or gDNA that made up the material.

V shed 0 bases and J shed 0 bases, with 5 bases lying between them. The V gene's germline CDR1 is GTSNPN and CDR2 SVGIG (reference sequence). This CDR3 comprises 13 residues. Libraries were prepared by immunoSEQ multiplex PCR; TCRdb keeps only in-frame clonotypes and omits some of them. The table records about 97,000 clones, 70% to 80% of them present only once. The receptor was derived from a man aged 60-69 years with active or convalescent COVID-19. The chain recombines TRBV30 with TRBJ1-1; D is ambiguous. Input material: peripheral blood. The chain's CDR3 is CAWSVNLNTEAFF. The CDR3 DNA reads as TGTGCCTGGAGTGTGAACTTGAACACTGAAGCTTTCTTT.